The source of this TCR beta chain is a study of blood T cell repertoires in COVID-19. The wider study: Samples representing acute and convalescent COVID-19 were sourced from the United States, Italy and Spain. In each case, the material was cDNA or gDNA derived from T cells, B-cell-depleted T cells, or PBMCs.

Notes on this clone: Compared with germline, one end of the junction differs, possibly owing to a read error.

Germline V gene lookup returns CDR1 SGHAT and CDR2 FQNNGV. This CDR3 is 11 amino acids long. Original handling: Amplified reference gene primers provided the basis for estimating nucleated cell counts. Using immunoSEQ multiplex PCR, the repertoire was profiled, and TCRdb retains in-frame clones only, with some absent. V, J and clone size derive from that table, while D and trimming were established from the DNA sequence. In the table there are a few hundred thousand clones, more than 85% of which are singletons. This chain uses TRBV11-2 with TRBJ1-6; D call uncertain. Material: peripheral blood. This clonotype was obtained from a man aged 55 to 70 with acute or convalescent COVID-19. DNA of the CDR3: TGTGCCAGCAGCTCCGGAGGGCGCTTAAACTTT. This encodes CASSSGGRLNF.